The next 6 T cell receptor beta chains were all read from a single sample in a study of blood T cell repertoires in COVID-19. Profiling relied on immunoSEQ multiplex PCR, and the TCRdb table lists in-frame clones only, not all of them. The sample shows fewer than 200,000 clones, roughly 90% of them seen only once. The sample consisted of peripheral blood. The receptors originated from a woman aged 55-69 years who had recovered from COVID-19.

This sequence joins TRBV28 and TRBJ2-7, with 7 bases fitting TRBD1. V was pared by 1 base and J by 4 bases, with 7 bases of the junction left unmatched. Germline V gene lookup returns CDR1 MDHEN and CDR2 SYDVKM. This CDR3 spans 15 amino acids. This chain's CDR3 is CASSLLSGGRYEQYF. The CDR3 DNA reads TGTGCCAGCAGTTTATTGTCAGGGGGAAGGTACGAGCAGTACTTC.

With regard to this clone: In the same sample, other DNA sequences code for this CDR3. V and J are TRBV5-1 and TRBJ1-1; no firm D call. The germline V gene has CDR1 SGHRS and CDR2 YFSETQ. Trimming cost V 0 bases and J 2 bases, with 5 bases left between them. The length of the CDR3 is 13 residues. CDR3 sequence: CASSLDINTEAFF. CDR3 in DNA: TGCGCCAGCAGCTTGGATATCAACACTGAAGCTTTCTTT.

This chain joins TRBV28 and TRBJ2-3; tentatively, D is TRBD2 (6 bases). The CDR3 length is 15 residues. The V end was cut by 5 bases, the J end by 6 bases, with 18 bases between. Germline CDR1 and CDR2: MDHEN and SYDVKM. As DNA, the CDR3 is TGTGCCAGCAGTCGAACCGGGACTCCGACGGATACGCAGTATTTT. Residues: CASSRTGTPTDTQYF.

This chain connects TRBV11-3 to TRBJ2-1, with D possibly matching TRBD2 (7 bases). CDR1 and CDR2 from the germline V gene are SGHNT and YENEEA. Trimming removed 3 bases from V and 6 bases from J, with 12 bases in between. The length of the CDR3 is 14 residues. CDR3: CASSLEGGGNEQFF. CDR3 bases: TGTGCCAGCAGCTTGGAGGGAGGGGGCAATGAGCAGTTCTTC.

This clone was recorded only once. The rearrangement uses TRBV18 and TRBJ2-1; 10 bases align to TRBD2. V shed 3 bases, J shed 6 bases, and the junction held 5 bases outside the gene matches. CDR1 and CDR2 from the germline V gene are KGHSH and LQKENI. The CDR3 contains 15 residues. CDR3 residues: CASSPASGGVNEQFF. The CDR3 bases are TGTGCCAGCTCACCGGCTAGCGGGGGAGTCAATGAGCAGTTCTTC.

The J gene is TRBJ2-7, the V gene TRBV21-1; TRBD1 reflects the table's D call only, with no check against the DNA. TRBV21-1 constitutes a pseudogene. The CDR3 is 16 amino acids. CDR3 in DNA: TGTGCCAGCAGCGCCTTTAAAGTCGTCAGGGCCTACGAGCAGTACTTC. Protein: CASSAFKVVRAYEQYF.